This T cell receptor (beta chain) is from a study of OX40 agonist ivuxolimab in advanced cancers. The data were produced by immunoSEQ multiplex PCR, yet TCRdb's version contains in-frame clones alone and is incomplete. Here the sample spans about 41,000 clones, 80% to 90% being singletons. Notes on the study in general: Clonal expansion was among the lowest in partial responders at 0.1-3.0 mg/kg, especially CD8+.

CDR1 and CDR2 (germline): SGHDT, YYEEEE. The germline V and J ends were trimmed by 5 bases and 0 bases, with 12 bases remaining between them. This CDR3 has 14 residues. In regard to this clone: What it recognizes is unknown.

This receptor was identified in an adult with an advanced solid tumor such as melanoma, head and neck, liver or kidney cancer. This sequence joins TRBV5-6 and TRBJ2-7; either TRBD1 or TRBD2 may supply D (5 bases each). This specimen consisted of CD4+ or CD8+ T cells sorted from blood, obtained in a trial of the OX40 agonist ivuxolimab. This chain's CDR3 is CASRGDRYSYEQYF. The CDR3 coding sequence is TGTGCCAGCAGAGGGGACCGCTACTCCTACGAGCAGTACTTC.